This T cell receptor beta chain was profiled in a study of post-analysis software for immune sequencing data. Whole-study context: Secondary progressive, relapsing-remitting and progressive-relapsing multiple sclerosis were among the included disease courses. Study-wide results and limits: Controls' normalized Chao1 diversity significantly exceeded that of multiple sclerosis patients. Batch-matched samples strongly co-clustered by F measure.

Comment on this clonotype: What it recognizes is unknown.

Unique molecular identifiers were carried by the TCR beta cDNA libraries. Out of roughly 1 to 10 million T cells, a few hundred thousand cDNA molecules were generated. Each CDR3 protein is one row after TCRdb ran MiXCR on the PCR reads. The sample has about 540,000 distinct CDR3 sequences, about a third seen once. The TCR sequence derives from a girl aged 2 to 17 with multiple sclerosis. The specimen was blood.

CDR3 region: CASSLTREYGYTF. The CDR3 nucleotides are TGTGCCAGCAGTTTAACTCGGGAGTATGGCTACACCTTC. The rearrangement links TRBV6-1 to TRBJ1-2; D remains unclear. Germline CDR1 reads MNHNS; CDR2 reads SASEGT. The CDR3 length is 13 residues. V lost 5 bases and J lost 5, with 12 bases in between.